This entry lists 8 T cell receptor beta chains sequenced from one sample in a study of pediatric ulcerative colitis. TCRdb's copy holds only in-frame clones and misses some; the assay was immunoSEQ multiplex PCR. Of tens of thousands of clones detected, approximately 87% appear once; the ten largest clones hold around 3.5%. The sample taken for sequencing was blood. These TCRs come from a boy younger than 18 with severe ulcerative colitis.

V and J are TRBV12-5 and TRBJ1-5; D is possibly TRBD1 (5 bases). Germline loops: CDR1 LGHNT, CDR2 FRNRAP. CDR3 size: 14 residues. The V gene lost 7 bases and the J gene lost 4 bases, with 14 bases spanning the gap. CDR3 sequence: CASARDGRNQPQHF. For the CDR3, the DNA is TGTGCTAGTGCCAGGGACGGGCGGAATCAGCCCCAGCATTTT.

V gene TRBV11-2 combines with J gene TRBJ2-3; TRBD2 matches 8 bases. V was pared by 4 bases and J by 2 bases, with 11 bases of the junction left unmatched. The CDR3 length is 17 residues. CDR1 is SGHAT, CDR2 FQNNGV, per germline. CDR3 bases: TGTGCCAGCAGCTACCCTCTTGCGGGAGGTAACACAGATACGCAGTATTTT. It translates to CASSYPLAGGNTDTQYF.

The V gene is TRBV27, the J gene TRBJ2-3; D gene uncertain. The CDR3 is 14 amino acids. V dropped 4 bases and J dropped 2 bases, with 10 bases sitting between them. CDR1 is MNHEY and CDR2 is SMNVEV in the germline V gene (reference sequence). Here the CDR3 DNA reads TGTGCCAGCAGTTCCGACACGTACACAGATACGCAGTATTTT. Amino acid sequence: CASSSDTYTDTQYF.

The rearrangement uses TRBV29-1 and TRBJ1-2, with 7 bases matching TRBD1. The germline V gene encodes CDR1 SQVTM and CDR2 ANQGSEA. The CDR3 contains 14 residues. V lost 3 bases to trimming and J lost 1 base; unmatched junction nucleotides: 5. The CDR3 sequence: CSVETGRNNYGYTF. The CDR3 bases are TGCAGCGTTGAGACAGGGCGTAATAACTATGGCTACACCTTC.

The count of this clone is one. The V gene is TRBV11-2, the J gene TRBJ2-1; D call uncertain. CDR1 and CDR2 from the germline V gene are SGHAT and FQNNGV. V was shortened by 5 bases and J by 3 bases, with 14 bases between the two germline ends. This CDR3 spans 15 amino acids. CDR3 bases: TGTGCCAGCAGCCCCGCCAGGTTGCTCTACAATGAGCAGTTCTTC. Protein: CASSPARLLYNEQFF.

This clone was seen a few times. The chain links TRBV7-9 to TRBJ1-4; 10 bases line up with TRBD1. CDR1 SEHNR and CDR2 FQNEAQ come from the germline V gene (reference sequence). The CDR3 totals 19 residues. After removal of 5 bases from V and 7 bases from J, the junction contained 19 bases not matched to a gene. Written as DNA, the CDR3 is TGTGCCAGCAGCACACTCCCGGGACAGGGGAGATTGGGTGGTGAAAAACTGTTTTTT. Translation gives CASSTLPGQGRLGGEKLFF.

A few counts support this clone. The chain has TRBV21-1 and TRBJ1-5. TRBV21-1 is a pseudogene. CDR3 length equals 15 residues. CDR3 coding DNA: TGTGCCAGCAGCTCTAGGCCTTCAGGGAGTCAGCCCCAGCATTTT. Its translation is CASSSRPSGSQPQHF.

The chain couples TRBV11-3 to TRBJ2-2, with a weak D call TRBD2 (6 bases). CDR3 size: 17 residues. CDR1 and CDR2 from the germline V gene are SGHNT and YENEEA. V dropped 6 bases and J dropped 3 bases, with 20 bases sitting between them. This CDR3 is CASRPGGWNQDTGELFF. CDR3 bases: TGTGCCAGCAGACCCGGGGGATGGAACCAGGACACCGGGGAGCTGTTTTTT.